A selection of T cell receptor beta chains follows, all from one sample in a study of human T cells and chemical hapten exposure. Each CDR3 protein is one row after TCRdb ran MiXCR on the RACE reads. The sample contains 99,000 or so distinct CDR3 sequences, 10% to 14% of which appear only once. The material sequenced was whole blood, taken in connection with sensitization to the hapten diphenylcyclopropenone (DPC). These receptors originate from a woman in her fifties or sixties with alopecia areata. Some clones in this sample may be carry-over from other donors' samples. Each CDR3 is given with its conserved first and last residue. The D gene is left open where the match is weak. Clone size is shown for a subset of rows, as once, few, many or a class of expanded clone.

D | J | size | V | CDR3 | DNA
NA | TRBJ1-6 | few | TRBV9 | CASSAGTLNNSPLHF | TGTGCCAGCAGCGCCGGGACACTTAATAATTCACCCCTCCACTTT
TRBD1 | TRBJ2-7 | many | TRBV28 | CASSGGPGQGSYEQYF | TGTGCCAGCAGTGGTGGTCCGGGACAGGGATCCTACGAGCAGTACTTC
NA | TRBJ1-2 | few | TRBV12-3/TRBV12-4 | CASSRLMLYGYTF | TGTGCCAGCAGCCGACTAATGTTATATGGCTACACCTTC
TRBD1 | TRBJ2-5 | NA | TRBV4-2 | CASSRQGRQETQYF | TGTGCCAGCAGCCGACAGGGTAGACAAGAGACCCAGTACTTC
NA | TRBJ2-3 | few | TRBV5-1 | CASSYQRTDTQYF | TGCGCCAGCAGCTACCAGCGCACAGATACGCAGTATTTT
NA | TRBJ2-7 | many | TRBV7-3 | CATTGKTVHSYEQYF | TGTGCCACTACCGGGAAGACAGTCCACTCCTACGAGCAGTACTTC
TRBD2 | TRBJ2-1 | NA | TRBV7-3 | CASKPSGGAGNEQFF | TGTGCCAGCAAACCTAGCGGGGGGGCTGGGAATGAGCAGTTCTTC
NA | TRBJ1-2 | many | TRBV5-1 | CASSLWDTYGYTF | TGCGCCAGCAGCTTATGGGACACGTATGGCTACACCTTC
TRBD1 | TRBJ2-3 | NA | TRBV9 | CASSEGQSLLTDTQYF | TGTGCCAGCAGCGAGGGACAGTCCCTACTCACAGATACGCAGTATTTT
NA | TRBJ2-3 | many | TRBV2 | CASRLSWPGTDTQYF | TGTGCCAGCAGATTAAGTTGGCCGGGCACAGATACGCAGTATTTT
TRBD2 | TRBJ2-1 | NA | TRBV7-9 | CAAEIAGASNPYNEQFF | TGTGCCGCCGAAATAGCGGGGGCCTCGAATCCTTACAATGAGCAGTTCTTC
TRBD1 | TRBJ2-7 | NA | TRBV9 | CASSVAPGQGAYEQYF | TGTGCCAGCAGCGTAGCTCCCGGACAGGGGGCCTACGAGCAGTACTTC
TRBD2 | TRBJ2-1 | many | TRBV2 | CASKLASGGLYNEQFF | TGTGCCAGCAAATTGGCTAGCGGGGGACTCTACAATGAGCAGTTCTTC
NA | TRBJ1-1 | few | TRBV7-9 | CASSFKTHEAFF | TGTGCCAGCAGCTTTAAAACTCATGAAGCTTTCTTT
TRBD2 | TRBJ2-5 | few | TRBV20-1 | CSGTREAETQYF | TGCAGCGGGACCCGGGAGGCAGAGACCCAGTACTTC
NA | TRBJ1-5 | many | TRBV6-5 | CDRRGGPCNQPQHF | TGTGACCGCCGTGGGGGGCCTTGCAATCAGCCCCAGCATTTT
TRBD2 | TRBJ2-5 | NA | TRBV27 | CASSGTSGSEKTQYF | TGTGCCAGCAGTGGGACTAGCGGGAGCGAGAAGACCCAGTACTTC
NA | TRBJ2-1 | many | TRBV6-1 | CASRERWEQFF | TGTGCCAGCAGGGAGCGTTGGGAGCAGTTCTTC
NA | TRBJ2-5 | many | TRBV7-9 | CASSLVSRETQYF | TGTGCCAGCAGCTTAGTTTCAAGGGAGACCCAGTACTTC
NA | TRBJ1-5 | NA | TRBV3-1 | CASSQEDRQGDDQPQHF | TGTGCCAGCAGCCAAGAAGACCGGCAGGGAGACGATCAGCCCCAGCATTTT
NA | TRBJ2-3 | NA | TRBV6-5 | CASSYPAPGTGYTQYF | TGTGCCAGCAGTTACCCTGCCCCCGGGACGGGTTATACGCAGTATTTT
NA | TRBJ2-3 | NA | TRBV7-8 | CASSSTGTARQYF | TGTGCCAGCAGCTCAACGGGGACGGCTAGGCAGTATTTT
TRBD1 | TRBJ1-5 | many | TRBV6-2/TRBV6-3 | CASSYSTPSRGTEYNQPQHF | TGTGCCAGCAGTTACTCCACACCCAGCCGGGGGACAGAGTACAATCAGCCCCAGCATTTT
TRBD1 | TRBJ1-2 | few | TRBV20-1 | CSAREQGGNYGYTF | TGCAGTGCTAGAGAACAGGGGGGGAACTATGGCTACACCTTC
NA | TRBJ2-3 | many | TRBV7-7 | CASSVQGGDTQYF | TGTGCTAGCTCAGTCCAGGGCGGGGATACGCAGTATTTT
NA | TRBJ2-7 | NA | TRBV12-3/TRBV12-4 | CASSPNGLYEQYF | TGTGCCAGCAGTCCGAACGGGCTGTACGAGCAGTACTTC
NA | TRBJ1-2 | few | TRBV28 | CASSDGNYGYTF | TGTGCCAGCAGTGACGGGAACTATGGCTACACCTTC
NA | TRBJ2-7 | many | TRBV12-3/TRBV12-4 | CASTDDRSSYEQYF | TGTGCCAGCACTGATGACAGGAGCTCCTACGAGCAGTACTTC
NA | TRBJ1-2 | many | TRBV18 | CASTLTTETNYGYTF | TGTGCCAGCACACTTACGACAGAAACTAACTATGGCTACACCTTC
NA | TRBJ2-1 | many | TRBV4-1 | CASSQEGGSSYNEQFF | TGCGCCAGCAGCCAAGAGGGTGGGAGCTCCTACAATGAGCAGTTCTTC
TRBD2 | TRBJ2-1 | few | TRBV7-9 | CASSLPPIAGDYNEQFF | TGTGCCAGCAGCTTGCCTCCGATAGCGGGGGACTACAATGAGCAGTTCTTC
TRBD1 | TRBJ2-7 | NA | TRBV10-3 | CAISESGGQATGEQYF | TGTGCCATCAGTGAGTCCGGAGGACAGGCTACTGGCGAGCAGTACTTC
TRBD1 | TRBJ2-1 | NA | TRBV18 | CASSHRDRGAREQFF | TGTGCCAGCTCACACCGGGACAGGGGTGCCCGTGAGCAGTTCTTC
TRBD1 | TRBJ1-1 | many | TRBV5-1 | CASSKQGALDTEAFF | TGCGCCAGCAGCAAACAGGGGGCTTTGGACACTGAAGCTTTCTTT
TRBD1 | TRBJ2-2 | many | TRBV6-6 | CASSPPGQGYTGELFF | TGTGCCAGCAGTCCCCCGGGACAGGGCTACACCGGGGAGCTGTTTTTT
NA | TRBJ1-1 | few | TRBV5-1 | CASSSWVRGSNTEAFF | TGCGCCAGCAGCTCGTGGGTTAGAGGGTCGAACACTGAAGCTTTCTTT
NA | TRBJ1-2 | NA | TRBV10-3 | CATKKQGYGYTF | TGTGCCACAAAAAAACAGGGCTATGGCTACACCTTC
NA | TRBJ2-5 | NA | TRBV5-4 | CASSDSYQETQYF | TGTGCCAGCAGCGACAGCTACCAAGAGACCCAGTACTTC
NA | TRBJ2-2 | many | TRBV15 | CATRSIDGKNTGELFF | TGTGCCACCCGCTCGATCGACGGAAAGAACACCGGGGAGCTGTTTTTT
NA | TRBJ1-1 | many | TRBV7-3 | CASSVGQANTEAFF | TGTGCCAGCAGCGTGGGACAAGCGAACACTGAAGCTTTCTTT
NA | TRBJ2-7 | many | TRBV18 | CASSPGRQRNEQYF | TGTGCCAGCTCACCGGGCAGGCAGAGGAACGAGCAGTACTTC
TRBD1 | TRBJ1-1 | few | TRBV6-6 | CASSGTDRGHMNTEAFF | TGTGCCAGCAGTGGCACGGACAGGGGACACATGAACACTGAAGCTTTCTTT
NA | TRBJ2-2 | many | TRBV11-2 | CASRSPGLRSGELFF | TGTGCCAGCAGGTCACCGGGCCTCAGGTCCGGGGAGCTGTTTTTT
NA | TRBJ1-2 | NA | TRBV12-3/TRBV12-4 | CASTRRNYGYTF | TGTGCCAGCACTAGACGGAACTATGGCTACACCTTC
NA | TRBJ2-1 | many | TRBV7-3 | CASSLNPHYNEQFF | TGTGCCAGCAGCTTAAATCCACACTACAATGAGCAGTTCTTC
NA | TRBJ2-6 | many | TRBV18 | CASSPIQALSGANVLTF | TGTGCCAGCTCACCTATCCAGGCCCTCTCTGGGGCCAACGTCCTGACTTTC
TRBD2 | TRBJ2-3 | many | TRBV6-2/TRBV6-3 | CASTDRSYSGGFTDTQYF | TGTGCCAGCACGGATCGGTCGTACAGCGGGGGGTTCACAGATACGCAGTATTTT
NA | TRBJ2-2 | many | TRBV18 | CASSPPNGNTGELFF | TGTGCCAGCTCACCACCGAACGGGAACACCGGGGAGCTGTTTTTT
NA | TRBJ2-7 | NA | TRBV5-6 | CASSFGLAYEQYF | TGTGCCAGCAGCTTTGGTCTAGCCTACGAGCAGTACTTC
NA | TRBJ1-1 | many | TRBV20-1 | CSAPGTPNTEAFF | TGCAGTGCTCCCGGGACACCGAACACTGAAGCTTTCTTT
NA | TRBJ2-3 | few | TRBV12-3/TRBV12-4 | CASSTTSDTQYF | TGTGCCAGCAGTACGACGTCAGATACGCAGTATTTT
TRBD2 | TRBJ2-5 | many | TRBV4-2 | CASSQDSTSAETQYF | TGTGCCAGCAGCCAAGATTCGACTAGCGCGGAGACCCAGTACTTC
NA | TRBJ1-5 | NA | TRBV5-1 | CASSLDGEGNQPQHF | TGCGCCAGCAGCTTGGATGGGGAGGGTAATCAGCCCCAGCATTTT